One T cell receptor (beta chain) is described in this entry. The target of this receptor is not known. The record has no base qualities; no much larger clone is one base away. The donors were healthy, HIV-negative adults who had no recently reported acute infections or vaccinations. All donors were Caucasian adults living in Nashville, Tennessee, USA. CD4+ T cells were enriched by magnetic negative selection, after which naive cells were positively selected on CD45RA and the negative fraction was taken as the memory subset. After blood collection by leukapheresis, PBMCs were isolated using Ficoll-Histopaque density gradient centrifugation and then cryopreserved in the vapor phase of liquid nitrogen. Purity and quantity of every magnetically sorted T cell population were checked by analytical flow cytometry. From each sorted fraction, genomic DNA was isolated and quantified by UV absorbance on a Nanodrop 2000c.

These data originate in a study of shared clonotypes between healthy human individuals (TCRdb year 2020). In the study overall: The cohort included three men and a couple of women between 18 and 49 years of age. For each donor, CD4 naive and CD4 memory were each run on three plates, CD8 naive on two plates, and CD8 memory on one plate. Blood TCR repertoires of four to six healthy adults were deeply sequenced to estimate repertoire size and the extent of clonotype sharing between individuals. Different laboratories and diverse techniques were used to prepare libraries and sequence TCR repertoires, to increase sequencing depth and limit assay-specific biases. Between about 0.85 and 9.5 billion PBMCs per donor were obtained by leukapheresis. The research as a whole found: Based on pairwise subsampling, the degree of clonotype sharing among donors was expected to be affected by sequencing depth. Across a handful of donors, about 4.5% of naive CD4, roughly 3.5% of naive CD8, under 2.5% of memory CD4, and approximately 0.4% of memory CD8 clonotypes were shared. Only blood was sampled, and tissue TCR repertoires likely differ from those in blood. Higher generation probabilities were observed for clonotypes shared by all four sorted-subset donors than for non-shared clonotypes. Larger estimated clonotype richness was generally found for naive subsets than for memory subsets. Because the study included a small number of donors, the genetic and exposure-history diversity represented was limited. Even with the large sequencing depth, rarefaction of the sorted-subset datasets indicated that sequencing was incomplete.

V sheds 5 bases and J sheds 0 bases, leaving 12 bases between their ends. Looking up the germline V gene (reference sequence) yields CDR1 SEHNR and CDR2 FQNEAQ. Measured from the cysteine to the phenylalanine, the CDR3 is 15 residues long. The entry retains the CDR3 DNA only, 45 bases that are in frame from base 1. Using the deep immunoSEQ assay, multiplex PCR amplified TCR CDR3 regions from genomic DNA. Genomic DNA extracted from each cell subset was distributed evenly over all wells of several immunoSEQ 96-well plates, and each plate served as one replicate. For sorted subsets, each replicate PCR was loaded with approximately 190 ng genomic DNA, equivalent to some 27,000 T cell genomes. Purified libraries were measured with a Qubit 3.0 fluorometer, size-checked on a Bioanalyzer 2100, and measured again with the KAPA Library Quantification kit. A separate single-read 150-cycle Illumina NextSeq 550 flow cell was used to sequence each immunoSEQ 96-well plate. As for the original processing: Because the immunoSEQ output held only junctional sequences and lacked quality scores, the filtering could not match the filtering applied to full-length reads. To assign V/J genes and CDR3, sequences were annotated against IMGT germline references using PyIR, a Python wrapper for IgBLAST v1.9. Any read was removed if the V/J assignment was weak (E-value above 1e-6), the CDR3 was missing, or the read contained stop codons, out-of-frame junctions, or ambiguous translated residues. A V3J clonotype was defined by an identical inferred V gene, J gene, and CDR3 amino acid sequence. Percentage overlap between repertoires was computed as shared unique clonotypes divided by the size of the smaller repertoire. Richness of each repertoire was evaluated using RTK rarefaction, the Chao1 estimator, and Recon v2.1 estimates of unobserved clonotypes. For all TCRbeta clonotypes obtained by the gDNA method from four donors, generation probabilities were computed with OLGA. This is the immuneACCESS table as TCRdb keeps it, with only in-frame sequences that have V and J called. A part of the clones is gone; compared with another copy, unresolved V genes explain less than half, and the rest is unexplained. V, J and clone size are taken as reported in that table, and D and trimming were inferred from the DNA itself. The sample has roughly 2.6 million clones on record, around 94% of them singletons. Over 0.12% of the sample is held by the ten biggest clonotypes.

The TCR sequence derives from a man aged 18 to 30 in good health. This chain is built from TRBV7-9 and TRBJ2-3; the D gene is possibly TRBD2, with 6 bases matching. The sample taken for sequencing was naive CD4+ T cells sorted from blood. This specimen's cell subset or site label, interpreted: CD45RA+ positively selected. The CDR3 in this case is CASSPGAGSTDTQYF. In nucleotide form, the sequence is TGTGCCAGCAGCCCCGGTGCGGGAAGCACAGATACGCAGTATTTT.